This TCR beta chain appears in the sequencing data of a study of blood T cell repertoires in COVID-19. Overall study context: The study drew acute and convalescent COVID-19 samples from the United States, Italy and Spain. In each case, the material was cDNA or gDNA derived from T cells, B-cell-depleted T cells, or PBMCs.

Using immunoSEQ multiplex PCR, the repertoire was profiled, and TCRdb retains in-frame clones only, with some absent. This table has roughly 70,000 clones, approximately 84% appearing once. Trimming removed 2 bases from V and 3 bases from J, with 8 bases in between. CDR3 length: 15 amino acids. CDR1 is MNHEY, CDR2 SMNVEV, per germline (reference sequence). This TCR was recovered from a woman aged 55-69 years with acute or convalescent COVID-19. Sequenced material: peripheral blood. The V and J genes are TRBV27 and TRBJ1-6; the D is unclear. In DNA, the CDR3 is TGTGCCAGCAGTTTACGGGGAAACTATAATTCACCCCTCCACTTT. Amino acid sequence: CASSLRGNYNSPLHF.